This note documents a single T cell receptor (beta chain) sequence. This record belongs to a study of blood T cell repertoires in COVID-19. Assay: immunoSEQ multiplex PCR; the TCRdb copy retains only in-frame clones and omits some. The sample records a few hundred thousand clones, around 90% being singletons. The CDR3 runs 14 residues. Germline values: CDR1 GTSNPN, CDR2 SVGIG (reference sequence). Trimming pared 5 bases from V and 8 bases from J, leaving 18 bases between. This sequence was found in a man aged 35 to 55 with acute or convalescent COVID-19. Sequenced input: peripheral blood. The chain combines TRBV30 with TRBJ1-4; possibly TRBD1 for D (6 bases). CDR3: CAWGRGGVGEKLFF. The CDR3, as DNA: TGTGCCTGGGGCCGAGGGGGAGTTGGGGAAAAACTGTTTTTT.